This T cell receptor beta chain appears in the sequencing data of a study of OX40 agonist ivuxolimab in advanced cancers. Across the study: Ivuxolimab, an agonistic anti-OX40 (CD134) antibody, was given to patients.

Clones were read by immunoSEQ multiplex PCR, and TCRdb kept only the in-frame ones, dropping some. The sample has around 20,000 clones, around 84% seen once. Germline V lookup: CDR1 SGHVS, CDR2 FNYEAQ. Trimming stripped 5 bases from V and 0 bases from J, with 8 bases between. CDR3 length: 15 amino acids. This chain connects TRBV7-6 to TRBJ1-6; D is ambiguous. Sequences were derived from CD4+ or CD8+ T cells sorted from blood, sampled in a trial of the OX40 agonist ivuxolimab. The source of this sequence is an adult with an advanced solid tumor such as melanoma, head and neck, liver or kidney cancer. The CDR3 sequence: CASSPGPSYNSPLHF. The CDR3 DNA follows: TGTGCCAGCAGCCCCGGGCCCTCCTATAATTCACCCCTCCACTTT. The variable domain in full, completed from reference TRBV7-6 and TRBJ1-6, reads GAGVSQSPRYKVTKRGQDVALRCDPISGHVSLYWYRQALGQGPEFLTYFNYEAQQDKSGLPNDRFSAERPEGSISTLTIQRTEQRDSAMYRCASSPGPSYNSPLHFGNGTRLTVT.